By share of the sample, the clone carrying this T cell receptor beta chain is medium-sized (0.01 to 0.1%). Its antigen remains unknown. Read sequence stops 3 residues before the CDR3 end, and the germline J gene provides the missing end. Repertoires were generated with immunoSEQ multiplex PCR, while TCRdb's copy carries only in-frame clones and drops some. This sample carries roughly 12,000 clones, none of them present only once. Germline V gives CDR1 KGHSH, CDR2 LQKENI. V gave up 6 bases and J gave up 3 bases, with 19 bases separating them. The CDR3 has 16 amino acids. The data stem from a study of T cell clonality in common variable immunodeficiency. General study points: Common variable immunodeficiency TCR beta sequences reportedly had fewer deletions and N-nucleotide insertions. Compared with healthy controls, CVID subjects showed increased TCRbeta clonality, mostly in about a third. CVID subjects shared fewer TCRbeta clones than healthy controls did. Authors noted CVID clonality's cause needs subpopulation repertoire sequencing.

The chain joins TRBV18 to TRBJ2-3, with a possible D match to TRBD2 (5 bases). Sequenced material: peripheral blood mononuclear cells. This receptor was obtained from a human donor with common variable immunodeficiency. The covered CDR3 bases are TGTGCCAGCTCCAGAGGCCCAGCGGATTATACAGATACG. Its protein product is CASSRGPADYTDT. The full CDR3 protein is CASSRGPADYTDTQYF.